The 27 T cell receptor beta chains presented below share a single source sample, sequenced in a study of T cell responses to AZD1222 COVID-19 vaccine. Method: immunoSEQ multiplex PCR; TCRdb's copy keeps in-frame clones and lacks some. The sample shows 99,000 or so clones, roughly 85% of them seen only once. Source: peripheral blood, taken on day 0 of AZD1222 vaccination. All receptors derive from an adult in good health.

The chain combines TRBV6-2 or TRBV6-3 with TRBJ1-1, with unresolved D. CDR1 and CDR2 (germline): MNHEY, SVGEGT. Trimming took off 5 bases at V and 2 bases at J, with 3 bases between the two ends. The CDR3 has 11 amino acids. The CDR3 sequence is CASSRNTEAFF. In DNA form, the CDR3 reads TGTGCCAGCAGTCGTAACACTGAAGCTTTCTTT.

The chain carries TRBV5-4 and TRBJ2-3; 9 bases map to TRBD1. The germline CDR1 and CDR2 sequences are SGHNT and YYREEE (reference sequence). This CDR3 comprises 15 residues. V lost 4 bases to trimming and J lost 1 base; unmatched junction nucleotides: 4. The CDR3 loop is CASSGWDRGTDTQYF. DNA for the CDR3: TGTGCCAGCAGCGGTTGGGACAGGGGCACAGATACGCAGTATTTT.

This sequence joins TRBV6-5 and TRBJ1-2; the D is unclear. The germline CDR1 and CDR2 sequences are MNHEY and SVGAGI. The CDR3 runs to 14 residues. Trimming pared 2 bases from V and 6 bases from J, leaving 13 bases between. The CDR3 loop reads CASSYPGDHDGYTF. The CDR3 DNA reads as TGTGCCAGCAGTTACCCGGGCGATCACGATGGCTACACCTTC.

This clone was seen only once. The chain employs TRBV29-1 and TRBJ2-2, with D perhaps matching TRBD1 (5 bases). Trimming removed 2 bases at V and 0 bases at J, with 10 bases between. Germline V gives CDR1 SQVTM, CDR2 ANQGSEA. This CDR3 is built from 15 residues. CDR3 region: CSVEMGLSNTGELFF. The CDR3 bases are TGCAGCGTTGAAATGGGGCTATCGAACACCGGGGAGCTGTTTTTT.

This chain connects TRBV19 to TRBJ2-3, with 8 bases matching TRBD1. This CDR3 spans 15 amino acids. The junction had 7 bases not matched to a gene; V was cut back by 5 bases and J by 3 bases. Per the germline V gene, CDR1 is LNHDA and CDR2 is SQIVND (reference sequence). In DNA form, the CDR3 reads TGTGCCAGTAGTCCGAGACAGGGGTATACAGATACGCAGTATTTT. This sequence encodes CASSPRQGYTDTQYF.

The rearrangement links TRBV24-1 to TRBJ1-5; D may be TRBD1 (6 bases). V lost 7 bases and J lost 3, with 9 bases in between. The CDR3 has 13 amino acids. CDR1 and CDR2 from the germline V gene are KGHDR and SFDVKD. The DNA of the CDR3 is TGTGCCACCAGCGAGGGGGTCAATCAGCCCCAGCATTTT. Translation gives CATSEGVNQPQHF.

V is TRBV7-6 and J is TRBJ1-1, with unresolved D. Germline CDR1 is SGHVS and CDR2 is FNYEAQ. CDR3 length: 13 amino acids. Trimming took 1 base from V and 1 from J, leaving 4 bases between them. CDR3 nucleotides: TGTGCCAGCAGCTTAGGCAGGAACACTGAAGCTTTCTTT. Its translation: CASSLGRNTEAFF.

The rearrangement links TRBV7-9 to TRBJ2-7; D remains unclear. Germline-derived CDR1 and CDR2 are SEHNR and FQNEAQ (reference sequence). The V end was cut by 1 base, the J end by 0 bases, with 4 bases between. CDR3 length: 13 residues. CDR3 amino acids: CASSLVDSYEQYF. Here the CDR3 DNA reads TGTGCCAGCAGCTTAGTAGACTCCTACGAGCAGTACTTC.

The chain combines TRBV6-2 or TRBV6-3 with TRBJ2-2; no firm D call. The CDR3 covers 15 residues. V lost 3 bases, J lost 2 bases, and 10 bases lay in between. The germline gives CDR1 MNHEY, CDR2 SVGEGT. This chain's CDR3 is CASSYGVTNTGELFF. The CDR3 region has the DNA TGTGCCAGCAGTTATGGGGTCACAAACACCGGGGAGCTGTTTTTT.

This chain joins TRBV7-2 and TRBJ1-4; the match to TRBD1 covers 9 bases. From germline, CDR1 is SGHTA and CDR2 FQGNSA. The CDR3 consists of 18 residues. The junction had 11 bases not matched to a gene; V was cut back by 5 bases and J by 1 base. The CDR3 reads CASSLHDRGLGTNEKLFF. CDR3 bases: TGTGCCAGCAGCCTCCACGACAGGGGGTTAGGAACTAATGAAAAACTGTTTTTT.

This clone was detected only a few times. The chain joins TRBV29-1 to TRBJ1-5; D is uncertain. The germline V and J ends were trimmed by 2 bases and 0 bases, with 5 bases remaining between them. The V gene's germline CDR1 is SQVTM and CDR2 ANQGSEA. This CDR3 spans 13 amino acids. The CDR3 here is CSVETDSNQPQHF. Here the CDR3 DNA reads TGCAGCGTTGAAACAGATAGCAATCAGCCCCAGCATTTT.

This chain joins TRBV7-2 and TRBJ2-7, with D tentatively TRBD2 (6 bases). V lost 1 base, J lost 2 bases, and 12 bases lay in between. CDR1 and CDR2 from the germline V gene are SGHTA and FQGNSA. This CDR3 spans 15 amino acids. In nucleotides, the CDR3 is TGTGCCAGCAGCTTAGTAGCGGTAGGTCCCTACGAGCAGTACGTC. Its protein is CASSLVAVGPYEQYV.

V and J are TRBV25-1 and TRBJ1-1; the D is unclear. The CDR3 contains 15 residues. V lost 1 base to trimming and J lost 0 bases, with 9 bases between them. Looked up from germline, CDR1 is MGHDK and CDR2 is SYGVNS. CDR3 residues: CASSEWADLNTEAFF. In DNA, the CDR3 is TGTGCCAGCAGTGAATGGGCAGATTTGAACACTGAAGCTTTCTTT.

The V call is TRBV10-1, the J call TRBJ2-5; 11 nucleotides align to TRBD1. V gave up 4 bases and J gave up 3 bases; unmatched junction bases: 7. In germline, CDR1 is WNHNN, CDR2 SYGVQD (reference sequence). CDR3 length: 16 residues. As DNA, the CDR3 is TGCGCCAGCAGTGCCGGACAGGGGGCTAATGAAGAGACCCAGTACTTC. Amino acids: CASSAGQGANEETQYF.

The chain couples TRBV6-6 to TRBJ2-2; D gene unclear. The CDR3 extends over 16 amino acids. The V gene's germline CDR1 is MNHNY and CDR2 SVGAGI (reference sequence). The V gene lost 6 bases and the J gene lost 2 bases, with 16 bases spanning the gap. CDR3 residues: CASSLAPYRNTGELFF. In nucleotides, the CDR3 is TGTGCCAGCAGCCTCGCCCCCTACCGAAACACCGGGGAGCTGTTTTTT.

This clone has just one count. This sequence joins TRBV12-5 and TRBJ1-4; D is possibly TRBD1 (5 bases). The V end was cut by 5 bases, the J end by 0 bases, with 7 bases between. This CDR3 comprises 14 residues. CDR1 and CDR2 (germline): LGHNT, FRNRAP. The CDR3 reads CASGDSPTNEKLFF. For the CDR3, the DNA is TGTGCTAGTGGTGACAGCCCAACTAATGAAAAACTGTTTTTT.

V is TRBV18 and J is TRBJ1-2, with a tentative D call TRBD1 (5 bases). In germline, CDR1 is KGHSH, CDR2 LQKENI. V was trimmed by 0 bases and J by 9 bases, leaving 14 bases between them. The CDR3 sequence is 14 residues long. The CDR3 DNA reads TGTGCCAGCTCACCACCAACCGGGGGTAGGAGCTACACCTTC. Residues: CASSPPTGGRSYTF.

The chain carries TRBV5-1 and TRBJ2-1, with 8 bases aligning to TRBD1. CDR1 and CDR2 from the germline V gene are SGHRS and YFSETQ. The CDR3 spans 13 residues. The V gene end was trimmed by 4 bases and the J gene end by 5 bases; junction bases not matched to a gene: 2. CDR3 DNA: TGCGCCAGCAGCCTGGGACAGGACAATGAGCAGTTCTTC. It translates to CASSLGQDNEQFF. The full variable domain, completed using reference TRBV5-1 and TRBJ2-1, is KAGVTQTPRYLIKTRGQQVTLSCSPISGHRSVSWYQQTPGQGLQFLFEYFSETQRNKGNFPGRFSGRQFSNSRSEMNVSTLELGDSALYLCASSLGQDNEQFFGPGTRLTVL.

This chain uses TRBV19 with TRBJ2-7, with 9 nucleotides matching TRBD2. This CDR3 comprises 17 residues. CDR1 LNHDA and CDR2 SQIVND come from the germline V gene (reference sequence). V lost 5 bases, J lost 0 bases, and 11 bases stayed unmatched. The CDR3 DNA reads TGTGCCAGTAGTCTCCTACCTAGCGGGGCCAACTCCTACGAGCAGTACTTC. Residues: CASSLLPSGANSYEQYF. The full variable domain, in which reference TRBV19 and TRBJ2-7 provide the parts outside the CDR3, is DGGITQSPKYLFRKEGQNVTLSCEQNLNHDAMYWYRQDPGQGLRLIYYSQIVNDFQKGDIAEGYSVSREKKESFPLTVTSAQKNPTAFYLCASSLLPSGANSYEQYFGPGTRLTVT.

CDR3 residues: CASSQDISSYNEQFF. Here the CDR3 DNA reads TGTGCCAGCAGCCAAGATATAAGCTCCTACAATGAGCAGTTCTTC. The chain is built from TRBV4-2 and TRBJ2-1; the D is unclear. Trimming took 0 bases from V and 0 from J, leaving 6 bases between them. CDR1 and CDR2 from the germline V gene are LGHNA and YNFKEQ. The CDR3 is made up of 15 amino acids.

The rearrangement uses TRBV9 and TRBJ2-3; 7 bases line up with TRBD2. Losses at the gene ends were 2 bases for V and 0 bases for J; bases not matched to a gene: 12. The CDR3 is made up of 18 amino acids. Germline CDR1 is SGDLS and CDR2 is YYNGEE. CDR3: CASSVLSSSGASTDTQYF. The DNA of the CDR3 is TGTGCCAGCAGCGTTCTATCGTCTAGCGGCGCTAGCACAGATACGCAGTATTTT.

The rearrangement joins TRBV5-6 to TRBJ1-5; 9 positions agree with TRBD1. Germline V gene lookup returns CDR1 SGHDT and CDR2 YYEEEE. There are 15 residues in the CDR3. V lost 2 bases and J lost 7; bases outside the gene matches: 7. The CDR3 sequence: CASSFRGTGPQPQHF. In nucleotides, the CDR3 is TGTGCCAGCAGCTTTAGAGGGACAGGGCCCCAGCCCCAGCATTTT.

This sequence joins TRBV13 and TRBJ2-7, with a tentative D call TRBD2 (6 bases). This CDR3 comprises 18 residues. Germline V gene data show CDR1 as PRHDT and CDR2 as FYEKMQ (reference sequence). The V end lost 2 bases, the J end lost 12 bases, and 32 bases lay between the germline ends. The CDR3 nucleotides are TGTGCCAGCAGCTTAACCGGTTGGGTTAGCGGACGACCTACGAGTCGGTACGTC. Protein: CASSLTGWVSGRPTSRYV.

The CDR3 region has the DNA TGTGCCAGTAAGAGGGGGGGGACTTGGGAAGCTTTCTTT. Its protein is CASKRGGTWEAFF. The V and J genes are TRBV19 and TRBJ1-1, with a possible D match to TRBD1 (6 bases). V dropped 7 bases and J dropped 8 bases, with 17 bases sitting between them. In germline, CDR1 is LNHDA, CDR2 SQIVND (reference sequence). This CDR3 spans 13 amino acids.

The rearrangement uses TRBV12-5 and TRBJ1-1; D may be TRBD1 (6 bases). The CDR3 is 17 amino acids. The germline V gene encodes CDR1 LGHNT and CDR2 FRNRAP. The germline V and J ends were trimmed by 0 bases and 4 bases, with 18 bases remaining between them. The CDR3 coding sequence is TGTGCTAGTGGTTTGGTACTTGGGGGAGGGGGAGGCACTGAAGCTTTCTTT. Its translation is CASGLVLGGGGGTEAFF. Filled out from reference TRBV12-5 and TRBJ1-1, the complete variable domain reads DARVTQTPRHKVTEMGQEVTMRCQPILGHNTVFWYRQTMMQGLELLAYFRNRAPLDDSGMPKDRFSAEMPDATLATLKIQPSEPRDSAVYFCASGLVLGGGGGTEAFFGQGTRLTVV.

This rearrangement joins TRBV4-1 to TRBJ1-2; D gene ambiguous. V shed 1 base and J shed 8 bases, with 11 bases lying between them. CDR3 length equals 13 residues. Germline CDR1 MGHRA, CDR2 YSYEKL. The CDR3 here is CASSQGPSIGYTF. The CDR3 DNA sequence: TGCGCCAGCAGCCAAGGGCCTAGCATCGGCTACACCTTC.

About this clone: One end of the junction does not line up with germline, which may come from a read error. The J gene is TRBJ1-2, the V gene TRBV4-3, with D perhaps matching TRBD1 (5 bases). CDR3 size: 9 residues. Germline-derived CDR1 and CDR2 are LGHNA and YSLEER. CDR3: CASSQRGPF. In nucleotides, the CDR3 is TGCGCCAGCAGCCAACGGGGCCCTTTC.